These 8 T cell receptor beta chains were all obtained from the same sample, sequenced in a study of cytomegalovirus exposure and HLA in healthy donors. PCR primers comprised 60 Vbeta and 13 Jbeta primers. Repertoires were generated with immunoSEQ multiplex PCR, while TCRdb's copy carries only in-frame clones and drops some. The table lists 110,000 or so clones, 67% of them singletons, with about 8.3% in the top ten. Sequences were obtained from PBMCs. All receptors come from a man aged 18 to 35 in good health and CMV-seropositive.

The genes are TRBV6-6 and TRBJ1-5; 8 bases fit TRBD1. This CDR3 comprises 15 residues. Germline V gene data show CDR1 as MNHNY and CDR2 as SVGAGI (reference sequence). Trimming removed 4 bases from V and 2 bases from J; junction bases left unmatched: 4. The CDR3 reads CASSSGGAGNQPQHF. CDR3 in DNA: TGTGCCAGCAGTTCAGGGGGCGCGGGCAATCAGCCCCAGCATTTT.

The CDR3 DNA follows: TGTGCCAGTCGCCTTCCGGCAGGACACATAGGGGAGCTGTTTTTT. Translated: CASRLPAGHIGELFF. The V and J genes are TRBV21-1 and TRBJ2-2; TRBD1, the table's D call, was not compared with the DNA. TRBV21-1 is shown as a pseudogene. The CDR3 consists of 15 residues.

The chain employs TRBV7-2 and TRBJ1-6; D possibly corresponds to TRBD1 (5 bases). CDR1 and CDR2 (germline): SGHTA, FQGNSA. The CDR3 has 14 residues. V was pared by 3 bases and J by 7 bases, with 10 bases between. The CDR3 loop reads CASSLGQTNSPLHF. CDR3 DNA: TGTGCCAGCAGCTTGGGGCAGACCAATTCACCCCTCCACTTT.

This chain joins TRBV29-1 and TRBJ2-7; TRBD2 is a possible D gene (5 bases). Germline V gene lookup returns CDR1 SQVTM and CDR2 ANQGSEA. The CDR3 loop spans 12 amino acids. V dropped 6 bases and J dropped 3 bases, with 12 bases sitting between them. The CDR3 DNA follows: TGCAGCGTCCGAGCGGACTTCTACGAGCAGTACTTC. Translation gives CSVRADFYEQYF.

The chain recombines TRBV29-1 with TRBJ2-5; tentative D call: TRBD2 (5 bases). The V end was cut by 7 bases, the J end by 3 bases, with 15 bases between. The germline V gene has CDR1 SQVTM and CDR2 ANQGSEA. This CDR3 is built from 13 residues. CDR3 nucleotide sequence: TGCAGCGGTAGGTGGGCCGGGAAAGAGACCCAGTACTTC. Its translation: CSGRWAGKETQYF.

Of note for this clone: The same CDR3 also results from other DNA sequences found in this sample. The chain uses TRBV5-1 and TRBJ2-5; maybe TRBD2 (6 bases). The CDR3 has 14 residues. Germline CDR1 and CDR2: SGHRS and YFSETQ. V dropped 3 bases and J dropped 4 bases, with 13 bases sitting between them. CDR3 DNA: TGCGCCAGCAGCTCTGGGACTGGGCGAGAGACCCAGTACTTC. Translated, it gives CASSSGTGRETQYF.

The rearrangement joins TRBV6-5 to TRBJ2-5; TRBD1 matches at 11 bases. The CDR3 is 15 residues long. With 5 bases clipped from V and 2 bases from J, the junction kept 4 bases outside the gene matches. From germline, CDR1 is MNHEY and CDR2 SVGAGI. The CDR3 DNA is TGTGCCAGCAGTGGACAGGGGGCAAGTCAAGAGACCCAGTACTTC. Translated: CASSGQGASQETQYF.

The V and J genes are TRBV7-6 and TRBJ1-1; TRBD1 matches 9 bases. Germline V gene lookup returns CDR1 SGHVS and CDR2 FNYEAQ. V shed 5 bases, J shed 1 base, and the junction held 8 bases outside the gene matches. This CDR3 contains 16 residues. Here the CDR3 DNA reads TGTGCCAGCAGCCCATCGGGGGACAGGGCGAACACTGAAGCTTTCTTT. This translates into CASSPSGDRANTEAFF.